One sample yielded the 28 T cell receptor beta chains listed below, sequenced in a study of blood T cell repertoires in COVID-19. Generated by immunoSEQ multiplex PCR, the TCRdb table keeps only in-frame clones and is missing some. The table shows approximately 120,000 clones, with approximately 89% occurring only once. The specimen sequenced was peripheral blood. The receptors were gathered from a woman at least 80 years old with COVID-19, enrolled during active disease.

This clone has a single count. The rearrangement uses TRBV9 and TRBJ1-4; 8 bases are a match to TRBD1. This CDR3 comprises 15 residues. The junction had 7 bases not matched to a gene; V was cut back by 4 bases and J by 5 bases. CDR1 SGDLS and CDR2 YYNGEE come from the germline V gene. The CDR3 reads CASSFRTGTNEKLFF. Written as DNA, the CDR3 is TGTGCCAGCAGCTTCAGGACAGGGACAAATGAAAAACTGTTTTTT.

This chain uses TRBV25-1 with TRBJ1-6; possibly TRBD1 for D (6 bases). V gave up 6 bases and J gave up 4 bases, with 13 bases separating them. This CDR3 has 15 residues. Germline V lookup: CDR1 MGHDK, CDR2 SYGVNS. CDR3: CASRGRGTYNSPLHF. CDR3 in DNA: TGTGCCAGCAGGGGCAGGGGAACATATAATTCACCCCTCCACTTT.

A few counts support this clone. The genes are TRBV28 and TRBJ2-2; D unclear. Trimming took off 5 bases at V and 5 bases at J, with 15 bases between the two ends. CDR3 length: 15 amino acids. Looked up from germline, CDR1 is MDHEN and CDR2 is SYDVKM. CDR3 nucleotide sequence: TGTGCCAGCAGTATCAGCGATCGGGTAACCGGGGAGCTGTTTTTT. Translating it yields CASSISDRVTGELFF.

The rearrangement links TRBV2 to TRBJ2-1, with 9 bases fitting TRBD2. The germline gives CDR1 SNHLY, CDR2 FYNNEI. With V trimmed by 7 bases and J by 6 bases, 13 bases remained unmatched. This CDR3 has 16 residues. The CDR3 DNA reads as TGTGCCAGCATAAGGGAGACTAGCGGAAACCGCAATGAGCAGTTCTTC. This encodes CASIRETSGNRNEQFF. The full variable domain, in which reference TRBV2 and TRBJ2-1 provide the parts outside the CDR3, is EPEVTQTPSHQVTQMGQEVILRCVPISNHLYFYWYRQILGQKVEFLVSFYNNEISEKSEIFDDQFSVERPDGSNFTLKIRSTKLEDSAMYFCASIRETSGNRNEQFFGPGTRLTVL.

The chain is built from TRBV27 and TRBJ1-1; D is ambiguous. Per germline, CDR1 MNHEY and CDR2 SMNVEV (reference sequence). Trimming removed 8 bases from V and 4 bases from J, with 5 bases in between. The CDR3 extends over 10 amino acids. Here the CDR3 reads CASWPTEAFF. CDR3 nucleotides: TGTGCCAGCTGGCCCACTGAAGCTTTCTTT.

The V call is TRBV19, the J call TRBJ1-1; 10 bases align to TRBD1. V dropped 6 bases and J dropped 4; count of bases not matched to a gene: 8. Germline CDR1 is LNHDA and CDR2 is SQIVND (reference sequence). The CDR3 runs to 15 residues. This CDR3 reads CASSTDRGRVTEAFF. The CDR3 bases are TGTGCCAGTAGCACTGACAGGGGGCGGGTCACTGAAGCTTTCTTT.

The table lists this clone with a count of one. The chain employs TRBV29-1 and TRBJ1-1, with D perhaps TRBD1 (5 bases). V was cut by 6 bases and J by 1 base, with 12 bases left in between. Per germline, CDR1 SQVTM and CDR2 ANQGSEA. The CDR3 has 13 residues. The CDR3 spells CSVLGGGNTEAFF. As DNA, the CDR3 is TGCAGCGTCCTCGGGGGGGGGAACACTGAAGCTTTCTTT.

This clone has just a few counts. V gene TRBV24-1 combines with J gene TRBJ1-4, with 7 bases fitting TRBD1. The CDR3 has 15 residues. CDR1 is KGHDR and CDR2 is SFDVKD in the germline V gene. V shed 4 bases and J 5 bases; nucleotides not matched to a gene: 6. This chain's CDR3 is CATSDPSTGNEKLFF. The CDR3 DNA sequence: TGTGCCACCAGTGACCCCTCGACAGGGAATGAAAAACTGTTTTTT.

This chain links TRBV10-1 with TRBJ1-1, with D possibly matching TRBD1 (5 bases). Between the trimmed V and J ends, which lost 11 bases and 1 base, there was a span of 11 bases. This CDR3 has 12 amino acids. Germline assignment: CDR1 WNHNN and CDR2 SYGVQD (reference sequence). The CDR3 is CAPRGGNTEAFF. DNA of the CDR3: TGCGCCCCGAGGGGAGGGAACACTGAAGCTTTCTTT.

The V call is TRBV5-4, the J call TRBJ2-5; TRBD2 agrees at 11 bases. Trimming cost V 4 bases and J 4 bases; bases outside gene matches: 9. Germline V gene lookup returns CDR1 SGHNT and CDR2 YYREEE (reference sequence). The CDR3 runs 16 residues. In nucleotides, the CDR3 is TGTGCCAGCAGCCGAACTAGCGGGAGTTTGATAGAGACCCAGTACTTC. Protein sequence: CASSRTSGSLIETQYF.

The gene calls are TRBV5-8 and TRBJ2-5, with D possibly being TRBD1 (6 bases). Trimming shortened V by 5 bases and J by 4 bases, and 21 bases separated the two germline ends. The CDR3 length is 16 residues. Germline CDR1 is SGHTS and CDR2 is YDEGEE. The CDR3 is CASSPYYNREGETQYF. For the CDR3, the DNA is TGTGCCAGCAGTCCCTATTATAACAGGGAAGGAGAGACCCAGTACTTC. Using reference TRBV5-8 and TRBJ2-5 for the parts outside the CDR3, the full variable domain is EAGVTQSPTHLIKTRGQQATLRCSPISGHTSVYWYQQALGLGLQFLLWYDEGEERNRGNFPPRFSGRQFPNYSSELNVNALELEDSALYLCASSPYYNREGETQYFGPGTRLLVL.

The rearrangement joins TRBV28 to TRBJ2-1; D possibly corresponds to TRBD2 (6 bases). Germline values: CDR1 MDHEN, CDR2 SYDVKM. The CDR3 contains 16 residues. The germline V and J ends were trimmed by 7 bases and 0 bases, with 16 bases remaining between them. The CDR3 nucleotides read TGTGCCAGCATCTCGCTGGAGGGGAGCTCCTACAATGAGCAGTTCTTC. It codes for CASISLEGSSYNEQFF.

The chain combines TRBV10-3 with TRBJ1-5; 7 nucleotides match TRBD1. The V and J ends lost 0 bases and 1 base, in that order; junction bases with no gene match: 0. Germline CDR1 is ENHRY and CDR2 is SYGVKD. The CDR3 length is 15 residues. CDR3 coding DNA: TGTGCCATCAGTGAGTCCAGGGGGAGCAATCAGCCCCAGCATTTT. This gives the protein CAISESRGSNQPQHF.

This chain uses TRBV14 with TRBJ2-7, with 7 bases identical to TRBD2. The CDR3 runs to 16 residues. Germline CDR1 is SGHDN and CDR2 is FVKESK. V gave up 4 bases and J gave up 2 bases; unmatched junction bases: 11. CDR3 nucleotide sequence: TGTGCCAGCAGCCCGATAAGCGGGATCGGCACCTACGAGCAGTACTTC. This encodes CASSPISGIGTYEQYF.

V is TRBV4-2 and J is TRBJ1-5; D is unresolved. Germline values: CDR1 LGHNA, CDR2 YNFKEQ. The CDR3 runs to 13 residues. V lost 0 bases and J lost 7, with 7 bases in between. DNA for the CDR3: TGTGCCAGCAGCCAAGAGGAGGGCCAGCCCCAGCATTTT. Its translation: CASSQEEGQPQHF.

The chain uses TRBV11-2 and TRBJ1-1; possibly TRBD1 for D (5 bases). V lost 5 bases to trimming and J lost 0 bases, with 16 bases between them. CDR3 size: 16 residues. Germline V gene data show CDR1 as SGHAT and CDR2 as FQNNGV. DNA for the CDR3: TGTGCCAGCAGCCGTCCCGGGCGGGGACTGAACACTGAAGCTTTCTTT. Translation: CASSRPGRGLNTEAFF.

V gene TRBV3-1 (or the pseudogene TRBV3-2) combines with J gene TRBJ2-7; D is perhaps TRBD1 (6 bases). The V end was cut by 5 bases, the J end by 6 bases, with 14 bases between. Germline V lookup: CDR1 LGHDT, CDR2 YNNKEL (reference sequence). The length of the CDR3 is 13 residues. Written as DNA, the CDR3 is TGTGCCAGCAGCGCGGACACAGGGACCGAGCAGTACTTC. This codes for CASSADTGTEQYF.

This clone has a single count. The V gene is TRBV4-1, the J gene TRBJ2-3; TRBD2 agrees at 11 bases. Germline trimming cut 4 bases from V and 2 bases from J; bases unmatched to any gene: 14. CDR3 length equals 19 residues. Germline V gene data show CDR1 as MGHRA and CDR2 as YSYEKL. The CDR3, as DNA: TGCGCCAGCAGCCGAGAACTAGCGGGAGCGCCACGAAACACAGATACGCAGTATTTT. Translating gives CASSRELAGAPRNTDTQYF.

This clone was observed a single time. The chain carries TRBV7-2 and TRBJ1-1; D unclear. The germline gives CDR1 SGHTA, CDR2 FQGNSA. V dropped 4 bases and J dropped 3 bases, with 21 bases sitting between them. This CDR3 is 17 amino acids long. The CDR3 loop is CASSSPGRVGYYTEAFF. DNA of the CDR3: TGTGCCAGCAGCTCCCCTGGGAGGGTAGGCTATTACACTGAAGCTTTCTTT.

This chain connects TRBV2 to TRBJ2-3; tentatively, D is TRBD2 (5 bases). V shed 3 bases and J shed 2 bases, with 12 bases lying between them. Looked up from germline, CDR1 is SNHLY and CDR2 is FYNNEI. The length of the CDR3 is 15 residues. The CDR3 DNA reads TGTGCCAGCAGTGATCAACTAGGGAACACAGATACGCAGTATTTT. This encodes CASSDQLGNTDTQYF.

This chain connects TRBV6-5 to TRBJ1-2; TRBD1 matches 11 bases. CDR3 length: 14 residues. Germline CDR1 reads MNHEY; CDR2 reads SVGAGI. V gave up 6 bases and J gave up 3 bases; unmatched junction bases: 3. CDR3 protein: CASSRDRGDYGYTF. The CDR3 coding sequence is TGTGCCAGCAGCAGGGACAGGGGGGACTATGGCTACACCTTC.

The genes are TRBV28 and TRBJ1-6, with D hard to call. Germline CDR1 and CDR2: MDHEN and SYDVKM. The length of the CDR3 is 18 residues. V was clipped by 5 bases and J by 5 bases, with 22 bases between them. This CDR3 is CASSLPPSAGWDNSPLHF. In nucleotides, the CDR3 is TGTGCCAGCAGTCTCCCTCCGAGTGCGGGGTGGGATAATTCACCCCTCCACTTT. The full variable domain, its missing parts supplied by reference TRBV28 and TRBJ1-6, is DVKVTQSSRYLVKRTGEKVFLECVQDMDHENMFWYRQDPGLGLRLIYFSYDVKMKEKGDIPEGYSVSREKKERFSLILESASTNQTSMYLCASSLPPSAGWDNSPLHFGNGTRLTVT.

The chain employs TRBV6-5 and TRBJ2-1, with D tentatively TRBD2 (6 bases). The ends were cut back, 6 bases at V and 6 bases at J, with 15 bases in the middle. The length of the CDR3 is 14 residues. Germline V gives CDR1 MNHEY, CDR2 SVGAGI. CDR3 residues: CASRRLAIPNEQFF. DNA of the CDR3: TGTGCCAGCAGACGCCTAGCGATTCCCAATGAGCAGTTCTTC.

CDR3: CASSLAAGARYNSPLHF. CDR3 nucleotides: TGCGCCAGCAGCTTGGCCGCGGGGGCTAGATATAATTCACCCCTCCACTTT. The chain is built from TRBV5-1 and TRBJ1-6; maybe TRBD1 (6 bases). CDR1 is SGHRS, CDR2 YFSETQ, per germline. The CDR3 is 17 amino acids. V lost 0 bases and J 4 bases, leaving 14 bases between the germline ends.

The chain couples TRBV5-1 to TRBJ1-5; TRBD1 aligns across 7 bases. Germline V gives CDR1 SGHRS, CDR2 YFSETQ. V gave up 2 bases and J gave up 5 bases; unmatched junction bases: 7. The length of the CDR3 is 15 residues. The CDR3 reads CASSLTGATHQPQHF. CDR3 nucleotide sequence: TGCGCCAGCAGCTTAACAGGGGCTACCCATCAGCCCCAGCATTTT. Full variable domain (rest looked up from reference TRBV5-1 and TRBJ1-5): KAGVTQTPRYLIKTRGQQVTLSCSPISGHRSVSWYQQTPGQGLQFLFEYFSETQRNKGNFPGRFSGRQFSNSRSEMNVSTLELGDSALYLCASSLTGATHQPQHFGDGTRLSIL.

CDR3 sequence: CATGLAARGADTQYF. CDR3 sequence (DNA): TGTGCCACCGGACTAGCGGCAAGGGGCGCAGATACGCAGTATTTT. This chain uses TRBV15 with TRBJ2-3; 10 positions match TRBD2. Germline V CDR1 and CDR2: LNHNV, YYDKDF (reference sequence). CDR3 length equals 15 residues. V shed 8 bases, J shed 4 bases, and the junction held 9 bases outside the gene matches. Together with reference TRBV15 and TRBJ2-3, the CDR3 gives the full variable domain: DAMVIQNPRYQVTQFGKPVTLSCSQTLNHNVMYWYQQKSSQAPKLLFHYYDKDFNNEADTPDNFQSRRPNTSFCFLDIRSPGLGDTAMYLCATGLAARGADTQYFGPGTRLTVL.

V usage is TRBV14 and J usage is TRBJ1-1; the D gene is possibly TRBD1 (5 bases). Deletions cut 0 bases from V and 2 bases from J, with 10 bases between. This CDR3 has 15 amino acids. Germline values: CDR1 SGHDN, CDR2 FVKESK. CDR3 loop: CASSQDRAINTEAFF. CDR3 nucleotide sequence: TGTGCCAGCAGCCAAGACAGGGCCATCAACACTGAAGCTTTCTTT.

The rearrangement links TRBV29-1 to TRBJ2-3; 10 nucleotides match TRBD2. CDR1 and CDR2 (germline): SQVTM, ANQGSEA. This CDR3 spans 13 amino acids. The ends lost 6 bases at V and 3 bases at J; junction bases unmatched: 3. CDR3 DNA sequence: TGCAGCGTCGGGACTAGCGCGACAGATACGCAGTATTTT. Its protein product is CSVGTSATDTQYF.